This entry lists 8 T cell receptor beta chains sequenced from one sample in a study of breast tumors, draining lymph nodes, adjacent tissues. MiXCR, applied by TCRdb to the multiplex PCR reads, yields one record per CDR3 protein. The sample yields nearly 200,000 distinct CDR3 sequences, 31% seen once. Axillary draining lymph nodes of breast cancer patients supplied the node samples. Sequencing was done on a sample of axillary lymph node tissue. These receptors all come from a female donor with breast cancer. Some clones in this sample may be carry-over from other donors' samples.

This clonotype was seen only a few times. A read error may be the cause here, since a much bigger clone is one base away. The chain couples TRBV5-5 to TRBJ2-3, with 10 bases that match TRBD2. The CDR3 spans 15 residues. The germline CDR1 and CDR2 sequences are SGHKS and YYEKEE (reference sequence). The CDR3 DNA reads as TGTGCCACCAGCTCCACTAGCGGGGGCACAGATACGCAGTATTTT. Residues: CATSSTSGGTDTQYF.

As concerns this clonotype: Given the absence of the conserved phenylalanine or tryptophan at the CDR3 end, a read error is likely. The rearrangement uses TRBV7-9 and TRBJ2-5, with 10 bases identical to TRBD1. This CDR3 comprises 14 residues. V shed 0 bases and J 9 bases; nucleotides not matched to a gene: 4. The germline CDR1 and CDR2 sequences are SEHNR and FQNEAQ (reference sequence). CDR3 in DNA: TGTGCCAGCAGCTTAGCCGGGACAGGGGAATCCCAGTACCTC. This sequence encodes CASSLAGTGESQYL.

The chain employs TRBV6-5 and TRBJ1-2; 8 bases agree with TRBD1. The CDR3 covers 16 residues. CDR1 is MNHEY and CDR2 is SVGAGI in the germline V gene. The ends lost 8 bases at V and 0 bases at J; junction bases unmatched: 11. CDR3 amino acids: CASAPRTGPANYGYTF. In DNA, the CDR3 is TGTGCCAGCGCCCCCCGGACAGGGCCGGCTAACTATGGCTACACCTTC.

Notes on this clonotype: A read error may produce the germline difference seen at one junction end. V is TRBV6-4 and J is TRBJ1-2, with 9 bases aligning to TRBD1. The germline gives CDR1 MRHNA, CDR2 SNTAGT. The CDR3 has 16 residues. CDR3 sequence reads: CATSHPGQGTTGGYTF. The CDR3 nucleotides read TGTGCCACCAGTCACCCGGGACAGGGAACAACAGGGGGCTACACCTTC.

This clonotype was observed many times. J is TRBJ1-2 and V is TRBV12-3 or TRBV12-4, with D uncertain. The CDR3 loop spans 15 amino acids. The V and J ends lost 3 bases and 0 bases respectively, with 11 bases between them. CDR3 amino acids: CASSLTDRSNYGYTF. CDR3 sequence (DNA): TGTGCCAGCAGTTTGACGGACCGTTCTAACTATGGCTACACCTTC.

The chain joins TRBV19 to TRBJ2-1; 7 positions agree with TRBD2. Germline loops: CDR1 LNHDA, CDR2 SQIVND (reference sequence). The length of the CDR3 is 14 residues. V lost 5 bases and J lost 3; bases outside the gene matches: 4. The CDR3 reads CASSPGTIYNEQFF. The CDR3 coding sequence is TGTGCCAGTAGTCCCGGGACTATCTACAATGAGCAGTTCTTC.

This clonotype occurred a few times. A much larger clone lies one base from this, so it may be a read error. V gene TRBV4-2 combines with J gene TRBJ2-3, with TRBD2 matching 9 bases. Germline-derived CDR1 and CDR2 are LGHNA and YNFKEQ. The CDR3 consists of 16 residues. CDR3 bases: TGTGCCAGCGGCCAAAGGCTAGCGGGGACCACAGATACGCAGTATTTT. Amino acid sequence: CASGQRLAGTTDTQYF.

This clonotype was seen more than once but under ten times. The chain carries TRBV28 and TRBJ2-1; tentatively, D is TRBD2 (5 bases). The V gene's germline CDR1 is MDHEN and CDR2 SYDVKM. This CDR3 comprises 13 residues. The germline V and J ends were trimmed by 4 bases and 10 bases, with 14 bases remaining between them. CDR3: CASSSLLEVEQFF. The DNA for the CDR3 is TGTGCCAGCAGTTCCTTACTAGAAGTAGAGCAGTTCTTC.